What follows are 20 T cell receptor beta chains derived from one specimen sequenced in a study of cytomegalovirus exposure and HLA in healthy donors. The PCR contained 60 Vbeta and 13 Jbeta primers. TCRdb's copy holds only in-frame clones and misses some; the assay was immunoSEQ multiplex PCR. The sample consists of 110,000 or so clones, about 68% of them appearing once. The sample comprised PBMCs. The origin of the receptors is a woman aged 40 to 50 in good health and CMV-seropositive.

V is TRBV7-2 and J is TRBJ1-2; 10 bases are a match to TRBD1. CDR3 length: 14 residues. In germline, CDR1 is SGHTA, CDR2 FQGNSA. The V and J ends lost 4 bases and 8 bases, in that order; junction bases with no gene match: 7. The CDR3 is CASSSGQGSGGYTF. DNA for the CDR3: TGTGCCAGCAGCTCGGGACAGGGGTCCGGGGGCTACACCTTC.

J is TRBJ2-1 and V is TRBV6-4; 7 positions agree with TRBD2. With V trimmed by 4 bases and J by 3 bases, 3 bases remained unmatched. Germline V gene sequence: CDR1 MRHNA, CDR2 SNTAGT. The CDR3 is 14 residues long. DNA of the CDR3: TGTGCCAGCAGTGCCGGGGGGAACTACAATGAGCAGTTCTTC. This sequence encodes CASSAGGNYNEQFF.

The chain links TRBV4-1 to TRBJ2-7; 8 nucleotides agree with TRBD1. The germline V gene encodes CDR1 MGHRA and CDR2 YSYEKL. The V segment lost 0 bases and the J segment 3 bases; nucleotides outside the gene matches: 4. This CDR3 is 15 amino acids long. CDR3 coding DNA: TGCGCCAGCAGCCAAGATGACAGGGGCAGCTACGAGCAGTACTTC. This sequence encodes CASSQDDRGSYEQYF.

The chain's CDR3 is CASSYTGDYGYTF. CDR3 DNA sequence: TGTGCCAGCAGTTACACCGGAGACTATGGCTACACCTTC. This chain joins TRBV6-6 and TRBJ1-2; D unclear. The CDR3 consists of 13 residues. CDR1 is MNHNY, CDR2 SVGAGI, per germline (reference sequence). Trimming took off 2 bases at V and 3 bases at J, with 7 bases between the two ends.

The chain employs TRBV9 and TRBJ1-6; D may be TRBD1 (5 bases). The CDR3 runs to 14 residues. Germline values: CDR1 SGDLS, CDR2 YYNGEE. Trimming took off 0 bases at V and 10 bases at J, with 11 bases between the two ends. The DNA of the CDR3 is TGTGCCAGCAGCGTAGAGTCTCGGGGGTCACCCCTCCACTTT. Translation: CASSVESRGSPLHF.

J is TRBJ2-1 and V is TRBV14; D possibly corresponds to TRBD2 (5 bases). CDR3 length equals 15 residues. V was trimmed by 1 base and J by 2 bases, leaving 9 bases between them. The germline V gene has CDR1 SGHDN and CDR2 FVKESK. CDR3 in DNA: TGTGCCAGCAGCCAAGTTGCCGGGACCTACAATGAGCAGTTCTTC. Encoded protein: CASSQVAGTYNEQFF.

The chain links TRBV27 to TRBJ1-2; maybe TRBD1 (5 bases). This CDR3 contains 11 residues. Trimming cost V 10 bases and J 7 bases, with 13 bases left between them. CDR1 MNHEY and CDR2 SMNVEV come from the germline V gene (reference sequence). DNA of the CDR3: TGTGCCACCGGGGACTTTGGTGGCTACACCTTC. Protein sequence: CATGDFGGYTF.

The gene calls are TRBV19 and TRBJ1-2; 7 bases line up with TRBD1. CDR3 length equals 12 residues. Germline CDR1 is LNHDA and CDR2 is SQIVND (reference sequence). V lost 10 bases to trimming and J lost 7 bases; unmatched junction nucleotides: 9. CDR3 region: CATHGTACGYTF. The CDR3 DNA reads as TGTGCCACCCACGGGACAGCCTGTGGCTACACCTTC.

In its sample, this clone was seen once. The chain couples TRBV4-3 to TRBJ2-7; TRBD2 agrees at 9 bases. V was pared by 1 base and J by 1 base, with 2 bases of the junction left unmatched. Germline loops: CDR1 LGHNA, CDR2 YSLEER. The CDR3 totals 15 residues. The CDR3 DNA reads as TGCGCCAGCAGCCAAGGCGGGGGGGCATCCTACGAGCAGTACTTC. Protein product: CASSQGGGASYEQYF.

V gene TRBV6-4 combines with J gene TRBJ1-5; TRBD1 matches 7 bases. Per the germline V gene, CDR1 is MRHNA and CDR2 is SNTAGT. V shed 3 bases and J 4 bases; nucleotides not matched to a gene: 9. The length of the CDR3 is 16 residues. Written as DNA, the CDR3 is TGTGCCAGCAGTGAAGCTACCGGGACAGAAAATCAGCCCCAGCATTTT. Translating it yields CASSEATGTENQPQHF.

The sample holds a few counts of this clone. The chain combines TRBV30 with TRBJ2-1; TRBD2 matches at 12 bases. The CDR3 covers 14 residues. V trimming: 4 bases; J trimming: 7 bases; junction bases outside the gene matches: 5. CDR1 and CDR2 (germline): GTSNPN, SVGIG (reference sequence). The CDR3 nucleotides are TGTGCCTGGAACCTAGCGGGAGGGGGTAATGAGCAGTTCTTC. This translates into CAWNLAGGGNEQFF.

This clone showed up just once. The chain uses TRBV7-8 and TRBJ1-2; a possible D gene is TRBD1 (6 bases). V shed 5 bases and J shed 1 base, with 20 bases lying between them. This CDR3 contains 17 residues. The V gene's germline CDR1 is SGHVS and CDR2 FQNEAQ. The CDR3 sequence is CASSLTQDRRINYGYTF. CDR3 sequence (DNA): TGTGCCAGCAGCCTTACGCAGGACAGAAGAATTAACTATGGCTACACCTTC.

V is TRBV19 and J is TRBJ1-2, with a weak D call TRBD1 (6 bases). The CDR3 spans 14 residues. Germline CDR1 and CDR2: LNHDA and SQIVND (reference sequence). V was pared by 6 bases and J by 0 bases, with 11 bases between. The CDR3 reads CASRGGLPNYGYTF. The CDR3 bases are TGTGCCAGTAGGGGGGGGCTTCCTAACTATGGCTACACCTTC.

This chain uses TRBV4-2 with TRBJ2-1; 7 positions match TRBD1. Losses at the gene ends were 1 base for V and 5 bases for J; bases not matched to a gene: 11. Germline CDR1 reads LGHNA; CDR2 reads YNFKEQ. This CDR3 is built from 17 residues. The CDR3 sequence: CASSQAGNRGRDNEQFF. In nucleotides, the CDR3 is TGTGCCAGCAGCCAAGCGGGGAACAGGGGACGGGACAATGAGCAGTTCTTC.

This clone was observed a single time. The genes are TRBV27 and TRBJ1-2; D is possibly TRBD1 (5 bases). CDR1 and CDR2 from the germline V gene are MNHEY and SMNVEV (reference sequence). The V gene lost 8 bases and the J gene lost 0 bases, with 19 bases spanning the gap. CDR3 length: 16 residues. The chain's CDR3 is CASRPGLDSTNYGYTF. The CDR3 region has the DNA TGTGCCAGCCGCCCGGGACTCGACTCTACTAACTATGGCTACACCTTC.

The genes are TRBV5-4 and TRBJ2-2, with 9 positions matching TRBD2. Germline assignment: CDR1 SGHNT and CDR2 YYREEE (reference sequence). Trimming at V came to 4 bases and at J to 0 bases, leaving 10 bases not matched to a gene. There are 18 residues in the CDR3. CDR3 nucleotide sequence: TGTGCCAGCAGCCCGAAGTTGGCGGGGGGGCCGAACACCGGGGAGCTGTTTTTT. It translates to CASSPKLAGGPNTGELFF.

Concerning this clone: At one end the junction does not follow the germline gene, possibly because of a read error. This sequence joins TRBV7-9 and TRBJ2-7; 10 positions match TRBD2. The length of the CDR3 is 16 residues. Germline V gives CDR1 SEHNR, CDR2 FQNEAQ (reference sequence). Here the CDR3 reads CASSLTAGGPSYGQYF. In nucleotides, the CDR3 is TGTGCCAGCAGCTTGACAGCGGGGGGGCCCTCCTACGGGCAGTACTTC.

The chain joins TRBV7-3 to TRBJ2-3, with 7 bases matching TRBD2. The CDR3 loop spans 16 amino acids. Trimming removed 5 bases from V and 6 bases from J; junction bases left unmatched: 14. CDR1 and CDR2 from the germline V gene are SGHTA and FQGTGA. CDR3 residues: CASSLSGRNFMDTQYF. The DNA for the CDR3 is TGTGCCAGCAGCCTTAGCGGGCGGAACTTCATGGATACGCAGTATTTT. Combining the CDR3 with reference TRBV7-3 and TRBJ2-3 gives the whole variable domain GAGVSQTPSNKVTEKGKYVELRCDPISGHTALYWYRQSLGQGPEFLIYFQGTGAADDSGLPNDRFFAVRPEGSVSTLKIQRTERGDSAVYLCASSLSGRNFMDTQYFGPGTRLTVL.

DNA for the CDR3: TGTGCCAGCAGCTTCCGGACAGAGGGGCTTCTTCGGGAGACCCAGTACTTC. This translates into CASSFRTEGLLRETQYF. The chain links TRBV7-2 to TRBJ2-5; TRBD1 might be the D (6 bases). Germline V gene sequence: CDR1 SGHTA, CDR2 FQGNSA. CDR3 size: 17 residues. Trimming stripped 3 bases from V and 5 bases from J, with 22 bases between.

The rearrangement links TRBV6-6 to TRBJ2-2; a weak D match, TRBD1 (6 bases). The CDR3 runs to 15 residues. Per germline, CDR1 MNHNY and CDR2 SVGAGI (reference sequence). V was cut by 2 bases and J by 6 bases, with 13 bases left in between. The CDR3 loop is CASSYRGGRAGELFF. In DNA, the CDR3 is TGTGCCAGCAGTTACAGAGGGGGACGGGCCGGGGAGCTGTTTTTT.